The T cell receptor (beta chain) under discussion was sequenced for a study of blood T cell repertoires in COVID-19. Across the whole study: COVID-19 samples collected from the United States, Italy and Spain covered acute and convalescent phases. PBMCs, B-cell-depleted T cells, or T cells provided the cDNA or gDNA that made up the material.

Original processing notes: Nucleated cell number was recorded as an estimate derived from reference gene primer amplification. TCRdb's table, derived via immunoSEQ multiplex PCR, lists solely in-frame clones and lacks some. The V and J calls and clone size are taken from that table; D and trimming were inferred from the DNA. This table has 120,000 to 150,000 clones, roughly 77% appearing once. Looked up from germline, CDR1 is LGHDT and CDR2 is YNNKEL (reference sequence). Trimming stripped 4 bases from V and 11 bases from J, with 12 bases between. CDR3 length: 12 amino acids. Sequenced input: peripheral blood. This TCR was recovered from a man in his sixties with acute or convalescent COVID-19. This chain links TRBV3-1 (or the pseudogene TRBV3-2) with TRBJ2-1, with D possibly TRBD2 on 7 matching bases. This CDR3 is CASSLPRGQQFF. DNA of the CDR3: TGTGCCAGCAGCCTCCCGCGGGGGCAGCAGTTCTTC.